A single sample gave rise to the 29 T cell receptor beta chains below, sequenced in a study of T cell responses to AZD1222 COVID-19 vaccine. The method was immunoSEQ multiplex PCR; TCRdb's version includes in-frame clones alone and lacks a portion of them. The sample lists around 150,000 clones; 80% to 95% were seen once. Here the sequenced sample was peripheral blood, taken on day 0 of AZD1222 vaccination. The receptors stem from an adult in good health.

The chain joins TRBV4-1 to TRBJ1-1; D is possibly TRBD1 (6 bases). V lost 2 bases and J 4 bases, leaving 17 bases between the germline ends. This CDR3 region has 16 residues. Germline lookup yields CDR1 MGHRA and CDR2 YSYEKL. This chain's CDR3 is CASSQLYREGGTEAFF. The DNA for the CDR3 is TGCGCCAGCAGCCAACTCTACAGGGAAGGGGGCACTGAAGCTTTCTTT.

CDR3 coding DNA: TGTGCCAGCAGCTTAGGCTGGATCTACGAGCAGTACTTC. It encodes CASSLGWIYEQYF. This rearrangement joins TRBV7-2 to TRBJ2-7; no firm D call. The CDR3 has 13 residues. The ends were cut back, 1 base at V and 3 bases at J, with 7 bases in the middle. CDR1 SGHTA and CDR2 FQGNSA come from the germline V gene.

V usage is TRBV7-9 and J usage is TRBJ1-2; 8 bases align to TRBD1. Losses at the gene ends were 2 bases for V and 4 bases for J; bases not matched to a gene: 6. Looked up from germline, CDR1 is SEHNR and CDR2 is FQNEAQ (reference sequence). The CDR3 is 15 amino acids. The CDR3 DNA sequence: TGTGCCAGCAGCTTAAATCCAGGGGGCCTCTATGGCTACACCTTC. Its translation is CASSLNPGGLYGYTF.

The chain uses TRBV5-8 and TRBJ1-1; D is uncertain. With 3 bases removed from V and 0 bases from J, the gap between germline ends came to 9 bases. CDR1 and CDR2 from the germline V gene are SGHTS and YDEGEE. This CDR3 region has 14 residues. The CDR3 spells CASSSGSMNTEAFF. CDR3 coding DNA: TGTGCCAGCAGCTCGGGATCAATGAACACTGAAGCTTTCTTT.

The chain's CDR3 is CASSLAPERQGNYGYTF. The DNA of the CDR3 is TGCGCCAGCAGCTTGGCCCCGGAAAGACAGGGTAACTATGGCTACACCTTC. This chain joins TRBV5-1 and TRBJ1-2; 7 bases agree with TRBD1. The CDR3 is 17 amino acids. Germline V gene lookup returns CDR1 SGHRS and CDR2 YFSETQ. Trimming took 0 bases from V and 1 from J; bases not matched to a gene: 9.

The rearrangement joins TRBV7-2 to TRBJ2-5; D gene ambiguous. V lost 4 bases, J lost 3 bases, and 3 bases lay in between. The CDR3 spans 11 residues. In germline, CDR1 is SGHTA, CDR2 FQGNSA. The CDR3 DNA reads TGTGCCAGCAGCTCTAAAGAGACCCAGTACTTC. Translating gives CASSSKETQYF.

The V call is TRBV2, the J call TRBJ1-4; perhaps TRBD1 as D (5 bases). The CDR3 totals 14 residues. The V end lost 2 bases, the J end lost 6 bases, and 10 bases lay between the germline ends. Germline values: CDR1 SNHLY, CDR2 FYNNEI. Written as DNA, the CDR3 is TGTGCCAGCAGTGAACAGGGTCATTATGAAAAACTGTTTTTT. Protein: CASSEQGHYEKLFF.

The chain has TRBV30 and TRBJ1-6; the D gene is possibly TRBD1 (6 bases). This CDR3 region has 13 residues. Germline CDR1 is GTSNPN and CDR2 is SVGIG (reference sequence). V lost 2 bases and J lost 6, with 8 bases in between. The CDR3 DNA reads TGTGCCTGGAGTCGGGGGGCTAATTCACCCCTCCACTTT. Protein product: CAWSRGANSPLHF.

The chain uses TRBV4-1 and TRBJ2-7; TRBD2 is a possible D gene (7 bases). With 3 bases removed from V and 0 bases from J, the gap between germline ends came to 15 bases. Germline CDR1 reads MGHRA; CDR2 reads YSYEKL. The CDR3 loop spans 16 amino acids. The CDR3 spells CASSHKRGGSSYEQYF. DNA of the CDR3: TGCGCCAGCAGCCATAAGAGGGGGGGGAGCTCCTACGAGCAGTACTTC.

The chain uses TRBV6-5 and TRBJ2-3; no clear D gene. This CDR3 is built from 15 residues. Trimming pared 2 bases from V and 4 bases from J, leaving 13 bases between. The germline V gene encodes CDR1 MNHEY and CDR2 SVGAGI. The CDR3 loop reads CASSYRRTQADTQYF. CDR3 sequence (DNA): TGTGCCAGCAGTTACCGCCGGACCCAGGCAGATACGCAGTATTTT.

The chain links TRBV7-3 to TRBJ1-3; possibly TRBD1 for D (6 bases). The germline gives CDR1 SGHTA, CDR2 FQGTGA. This CDR3 has 13 residues. Trimming left V 5 bases short and J 6 bases short, with 11 bases between. CDR3 nucleotide sequence: TGTGCCAGCAGCATTGACAGGTTAAACACCATATATTTT. Protein: CASSIDRLNTIYF. The complete variable domain, with remaining parts taken from reference TRBV7-3 and TRBJ1-3, reads GAGVSQTPSNKVTEKGKYVELRCDPISGHTALYWYRQSLGQGPEFLIYFQGTGAADDSGLPNDRFFAVRPEGSVSTLKIQRTERGDSAVYLCASSIDRLNTIYFGEGSWLTVV.

V gene TRBV6-4 combines with J gene TRBJ2-5; 8 nucleotides match TRBD1. In germline, CDR1 is MRHNA, CDR2 SNTAGT. The CDR3 extends over 12 amino acids. V trimming: 8 bases; J trimming: 5 bases; junction bases outside the gene matches: 4. CDR3 amino acids: CASSTGDETQYF. The DNA of the CDR3 is TGTGCCAGCTCGACAGGGGACGAGACCCAGTACTTC.

This sequence joins TRBV6-6 and TRBJ2-1, with 11 bases aligning to TRBD1. This CDR3 has 13 amino acids. Germline loops: CDR1 MNHNY, CDR2 SVGAGI (reference sequence). Trimming removed 6 bases from V and 9 bases from J; junction bases left unmatched: 4. CDR3 protein: CASSRGQGAEQFF. The DNA of the CDR3 is TGTGCCAGCAGCCGCGGACAGGGGGCTGAGCAGTTCTTC.

The chain joins TRBV5-4 to TRBJ2-5; the D is unclear. Germline V gene lookup returns CDR1 SGHNT and CDR2 YYREEE (reference sequence). The V and J ends lost 0 bases and 1 base respectively, with 7 bases between them. There are 14 residues in the CDR3. This CDR3 is CASSLGVLQETQYF. For the CDR3, the DNA is TGTGCCAGCAGCTTGGGGGTGCTCCAAGAGACCCAGTACTTC.

This sequence joins TRBV28 and TRBJ1-1; 9 bases are shared with TRBD1. The CDR3 is made up of 15 amino acids. The trim removed 6 bases at V and 0 bases at J, leaving 5 bases unmatched. Germline CDR1 and CDR2: MDHEN and SYDVKM. The CDR3 here is CASSPDRGMNTEAFF. CDR3 nucleotide sequence: TGTGCCAGCAGCCCTGACAGGGGGATGAACACTGAAGCTTTCTTT.

The chain employs TRBV29-1 and TRBJ2-1; perhaps TRBD2 as D (5 bases). Germline-derived CDR1 and CDR2 are SQVTM and ANQGSEA. The CDR3 length is 12 residues. Deletions cut 4 bases from V and 9 bases from J, with 13 bases between. The CDR3 loop reads CSVGASIFEQFF. In nucleotides, the CDR3 is TGCAGCGTTGGCGCTAGCATTTTTGAGCAGTTCTTC.

J is TRBJ2-5 and V is TRBV24-1; D remains ambiguous. The CDR3 consists of 14 residues. The germline gives CDR1 KGHDR, CDR2 SFDVKD. V was trimmed by 3 bases and J by 2 bases, leaving 9 bases between them. DNA for the CDR3: TGTGCCACCAGTGATAGGTCAGAGCAAGAGACCCAGTACTTC. Translating it yields CATSDRSEQETQYF.

The chain combines TRBV5-1 with TRBJ2-5; either TRBD1 or TRBD2 may supply D (5 bases each). CDR3 length equals 15 residues. V was trimmed by 0 bases and J by 0 bases, leaving 9 bases between them. In germline, CDR1 is SGHRS, CDR2 YFSETQ. The DNA of the CDR3 is TGCGCCAGCAGCTTGGGGGACGCGAACCAAGAGACCCAGTACTTC. Translated, it gives CASSLGDANQETQYF.

CDR3 in DNA: TGTGCCAGCAGCTCGCGAAACCAGGGGGCTCGTGGCTACACCTTC. Translating gives CASSSRNQGARGYTF. This chain links TRBV7-2 with TRBJ1-2, with TRBD1 matching over 8 bases. Germline lookup yields CDR1 SGHTA and CDR2 FQGNSA. This CDR3 contains 15 residues. The V segment lost 4 bases and the J segment 7 bases; nucleotides outside the gene matches: 11.

DNA for the CDR3: TGTGCCAGCAGCTTGAGGGGCGGCTCCTATAATTCACCCCTCCACTTT. It translates to CASSLRGGSYNSPLHF. V usage is TRBV5-4 and J usage is TRBJ1-6; D possibly corresponds to TRBD1 (5 bases). Trimming removed 1 base at V and 0 bases at J, with 8 bases between. CDR1 and CDR2 (germline): SGHNT, YYREEE (reference sequence). This CDR3 comprises 16 residues.

The chain employs TRBV5-1 and TRBJ2-7, with D maybe TRBD1 (6 bases). Deletions cut 0 bases from V and 4 bases from J, with 20 bases between. The CDR3 runs 17 residues. Germline assignment: CDR1 SGHRS and CDR2 YFSETQ. The CDR3 is CASSLGTQGVSHYEQYF. The CDR3 coding sequence is TGCGCCAGCAGCTTGGGGACACAGGGAGTCTCTCATTACGAGCAGTACTTC.

CDR3 sequence reads: CASSDQPGQGSSGANVLTF. CDR3 nucleotide sequence: TGTGCCAGCAGTGATCAGCCGGGACAGGGGAGCTCTGGGGCCAACGTCCTGACTTTC. The rearrangement links TRBV6-2 or TRBV6-3 to TRBJ2-6, with 10 bases that match TRBD1. Germline V gene data show CDR1 as MNHEY and CDR2 as SVGEGT. This CDR3 is built from 19 residues. The trim removed 5 bases at V and 0 bases at J, leaving 10 bases unmatched.

This chain connects TRBV4-2 to TRBJ2-3, with 10 bases matching TRBD2. CDR1 and CDR2 from the germline V gene are LGHNA and YNFKEQ. This CDR3 is built from 17 residues. The ends lost 1 base at V and 4 bases at J; junction bases unmatched: 8. The CDR3 sequence: CASSQVLSGGSADTQYF. CDR3 in DNA: TGTGCCAGCAGCCAAGTACTTAGCGGGGGGAGCGCAGATACGCAGTATTTT.

The V and J genes are TRBV28 and TRBJ2-7, with 9 bases fitting TRBD1. This CDR3 spans 15 amino acids. CDR1 is MDHEN and CDR2 is SYDVKM in the germline V gene. The trim removed 6 bases at V and 4 bases at J, leaving 10 bases unmatched. The CDR3 DNA reads as TGTGCCAGCAGCCTCCCGACAGGGGGGTCTTACGAGCAGTACTTC. Its translation: CASSLPTGGSYEQYF.

As DNA, the CDR3 is TGTGCCAGCAGCCGACGGTCCGGGACTATCTACAATGAGCAGTTCTTC. Translation: CASSRRSGTIYNEQFF. V is TRBV11-2 and J is TRBJ2-1; 7 nucleotides match TRBD2. Germline V gene data show CDR1 as SGHAT and CDR2 as FQNNGV. J lost 3 bases, V lost 5 bases, and 10 bases had no gene match. This CDR3 region has 16 residues.

The chain recombines TRBV7-9 with TRBJ1-1, with TRBD1 as a possible D gene (6 bases). Per germline, CDR1 SEHNR and CDR2 FQNEAQ (reference sequence). CDR3 length equals 14 residues. The V gene lost 3 bases and the J gene lost 3 bases, with 11 bases spanning the gap. CDR3 sequence: CASSFRGADTEAFF. CDR3 sequence (DNA): TGTGCCAGCAGCTTCCGGGGGGCGGACACTGAAGCTTTCTTT.

V and J are TRBV3-1 (or the pseudogene TRBV3-2) and TRBJ2-7, with 9 bases fitting TRBD2. The V gene's germline CDR1 is LGHDT and CDR2 YNNKEL (reference sequence). V shed 2 bases, J shed 0 bases, and the junction held 8 bases outside the gene matches. The CDR3 contains 17 residues. CDR3 coding DNA: TGTGCCAGCAGCCAAATACTAGCGGGCGTTAGCTCCTACGAGCAGTACTTC. Translation gives CASSQILAGVSSYEQYF.

CDR3 protein: CASSPARSTDTQYF. The CDR3 bases are TGTGCCAGCAGCCCCGCCCGGAGCACAGATACGCAGTATTTT. The chain has TRBV3-1 (or the pseudogene TRBV3-2) and TRBJ2-3, with D unclear. V dropped 4 bases and J dropped 0 bases, with 8 bases sitting between them. This CDR3 spans 14 amino acids. The germline CDR1 and CDR2 sequences are LGHDT and YNNKEL (reference sequence).

This clone came up once. This chain joins TRBV24-1 and TRBJ1-3; 7 bases are shared with TRBD1. The ends lost 4 bases at V and 0 bases at J; junction bases unmatched: 5. The CDR3 sequence is 16 residues long. CDR1 KGHDR and CDR2 SFDVKD come from the germline V gene. The DNA of the CDR3 is TGTGCCACCAGTGAACCGCGGGACAGCTCTGGAAACACCATATATTTT. It encodes CATSEPRDSSGNTIYF.